This is a list of T cell receptor beta chains from one sample in a study of blood T cell repertoires in COVID-19. Sequencing used immunoSEQ multiplex PCR; TCRdb keeps in-frame clones, though not all of them. Among approximately 120,000 clones, about three quarters were seen once, and the ten largest hold approximately 2%. Sample: peripheral blood. Every receptor here comes from a woman in her sixties or seventies with acute or convalescent COVID-19. Each CDR3 is given with its conserved first and last residue. The order of the fields is CDR3 length, V gene, D gene, J gene, clone size, CDR3 protein, CDR3 DNA. D genes are given only for firm matches. Rows give clone size only sometimes, using once, few, many, or a class for an expanded clone.

cdr3_length: 11; v_call: TRBV6-5; d_call: NA; j_call: TRBJ2-7; clone_size: NA; cdr3_aa: CASTIAYEQYF; cdr3_nt: TGTGCCAGCACAATAGCCTACGAGCAGTACTTC
cdr3_length: 16; v_call: TRBV18; d_call: NA; j_call: TRBJ1-5; clone_size: NA; cdr3_aa: CASSPGGGRGNQPQHF; cdr3_nt: TGTGCCAGCTCACCAGGGGGAGGGAGAGGCAATCAGCCCCAGCATTTT
cdr3_length: 12; v_call: TRBV12-3/TRBV12-4; d_call: NA; j_call: TRBJ2-5; clone_size: NA; cdr3_aa: CASSPGWETQYF; cdr3_nt: TGTGCCAGCAGCCCAGGATGGGAGACCCAGTACTTC
cdr3_length: 12; v_call: TRBV27; d_call: NA; j_call: TRBJ1-2; clone_size: NA; cdr3_aa: CASSTPGYGYTF; cdr3_nt: TGTGCCAGCTCTACACCCGGGTATGGCTACACCTTC
cdr3_length: 16; v_call: TRBV19; d_call: NA; j_call: TRBJ2-4; clone_size: NA; cdr3_aa: CASSPQFDRAKNIQYF; cdr3_nt: TGTGCCAGTAGTCCCCAGTTTGATCGAGCCAAAAACATTCAGTACTTC
cdr3_length: 19; v_call: TRBV2; d_call: TRBD2; j_call: TRBJ2-2; clone_size: NA; cdr3_aa: CASSTPGTSGRVDTGELFF; cdr3_nt: TGTGCCAGCAGCACCCCCGGGACTAGCGGGAGAGTGGACACCGGGGAGCTGTTTTTT
cdr3_length: 15; v_call: TRBV27; d_call: NA; j_call: TRBJ1-2; clone_size: NA; cdr3_aa: CASSFGLRTDYGYTF; cdr3_nt: TGTGCCAGCAGTTTCGGACTCAGGACGGACTATGGCTACACCTTC
cdr3_length: 16; v_call: TRBV7-6; d_call: TRBD2; j_call: TRBJ2-1; clone_size: few; cdr3_aa: CASALGSGGAGNEQFF; cdr3_nt: TGTGCCAGCGCCCTAGGGAGCGGGGGGGCGGGAAATGAGCAGTTCTTC
cdr3_length: 13; v_call: TRBV19; d_call: TRBD1; j_call: TRBJ2-7; clone_size: NA; cdr3_aa: CASSMTGGGEQYF; cdr3_nt: TGTGCCAGTAGTATGACAGGGGGCGGCGAGCAGTACTTC
cdr3_length: 14; v_call: TRBV6-4; d_call: TRBD2; j_call: TRBJ2-3; clone_size: NA; cdr3_aa: CASRGERESDTQYF; cdr3_nt: TGTGCCAGCAGGGGGGAGCGGGAGTCAGATACGCAGTATTTT
cdr3_length: 16; v_call: TRBV7-8; d_call: TRBD2; j_call: TRBJ2-3; clone_size: NA; cdr3_aa: CASSSRASGLTDTQYF; cdr3_nt: TGTGCCAGCAGCTCTCGGGCTAGCGGACTCACAGATACGCAGTATTTT
cdr3_length: 12; v_call: TRBV12-3/TRBV12-4; d_call: NA; j_call: TRBJ1-5; clone_size: NA; cdr3_aa: CASGDGDQPQHF; cdr3_nt: TGTGCCAGCGGAGACGGAGATCAGCCCCAGCATTTT
cdr3_length: 11; v_call: TRBV19; d_call: NA; j_call: TRBJ2-3; clone_size: few; cdr3_aa: CASGGTDTQYF; cdr3_nt: TGTGCCTCCGGAGGGACAGATACGCAGTATTTT
cdr3_length: 15; v_call: TRBV7-6; d_call: NA; j_call: TRBJ1-4; clone_size: many; cdr3_aa: CASSLGGGTNEKLFF; cdr3_nt: TGTGCCAGCAGCTTAGGGGGGGGAACTAATGAAAAACTGTTTTTT
cdr3_length: 15; v_call: TRBV7-2; d_call: NA; j_call: TRBJ2-7; clone_size: NA; cdr3_aa: CASSLAGVRDYEQYF; cdr3_nt: TGTGCCAGCAGCTTAGCTGGGGTCCGGGACTACGAGCAGTACTTC
cdr3_length: 14; v_call: TRBV11-2; d_call: TRBD1; j_call: TRBJ1-1; clone_size: NA; cdr3_aa: CASSRGDRYTEAFF; cdr3_nt: TGTGCCAGCAGCAGAGGGGACAGGTACACTGAAGCTTTCTTT
cdr3_length: 13; v_call: TRBV10-3; d_call: NA; j_call: TRBJ2-7; clone_size: NA; cdr3_aa: CAISVGQTYEQYF; cdr3_nt: TGTGCCATCAGTGTTGGACAGACCTACGAGCAGTACTTC
cdr3_length: 15; v_call: TRBV6-1; d_call: TRBD1; j_call: TRBJ1-6; clone_size: few; cdr3_aa: CASSPRQGYNSPLHF; cdr3_nt: TGTGCCAGCAGTCCCCGACAGGGCTATAATTCACCCCTCCACTTT
cdr3_length: 17; v_call: TRBV19; d_call: NA; j_call: TRBJ1-3; clone_size: NA; cdr3_aa: CASSIFGRASVGNTIYF; cdr3_nt: TGTGCCAGTAGTATCTTCGGGAGGGCCTCCGTCGGAAACACCATATATTTT
cdr3_length: 14; v_call: TRBV29-1; d_call: NA; j_call: TRBJ2-1; clone_size: NA; cdr3_aa: CSVVGGVVNNEQFF; cdr3_nt: TGCAGCGTGGTGGGGGGAGTGGTCAACAATGAGCAGTTCTTC
cdr3_length: 14; v_call: TRBV29-1; d_call: NA; j_call: TRBJ2-5; clone_size: NA; cdr3_aa: CSVERGRGGETQYF; cdr3_nt: TGCAGCGTTGAGAGGGGGCGCGGGGGGGAGACCCAGTACTTC
cdr3_length: 15; v_call: TRBV4-1; d_call: TRBD1; j_call: TRBJ1-5; clone_size: once; cdr3_aa: CASSHSTGEAQPQHF; cdr3_nt: TGCGCCAGCAGCCATTCGACAGGGGAAGCTCAGCCCCAGCATTTT
cdr3_length: 15; v_call: TRBV14; d_call: TRBD1; j_call: TRBJ1-1; clone_size: NA; cdr3_aa: CASSQDQGVFTEAFF; cdr3_nt: TGTGCCAGCAGCCAAGATCAGGGGGTGTTCACTGAAGCTTTCTTT